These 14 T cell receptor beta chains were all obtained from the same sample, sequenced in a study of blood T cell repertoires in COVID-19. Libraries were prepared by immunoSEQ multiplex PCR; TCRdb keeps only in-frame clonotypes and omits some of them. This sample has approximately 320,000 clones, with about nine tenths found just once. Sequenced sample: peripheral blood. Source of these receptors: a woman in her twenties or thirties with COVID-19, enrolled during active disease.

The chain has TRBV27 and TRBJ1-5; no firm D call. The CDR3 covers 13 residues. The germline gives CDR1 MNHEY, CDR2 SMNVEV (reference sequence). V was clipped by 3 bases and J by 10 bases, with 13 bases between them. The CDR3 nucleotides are TGTGCCAGCAGTTTCAACGCGGTCGCCCCCCAGCATTTT. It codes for CASSFNAVAPQHF.

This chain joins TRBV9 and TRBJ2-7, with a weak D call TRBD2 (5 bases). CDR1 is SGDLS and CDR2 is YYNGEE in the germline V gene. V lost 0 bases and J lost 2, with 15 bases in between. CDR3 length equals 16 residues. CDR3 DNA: TGTGCCAGCAGCGTAGAGGGTTCGGGAAGACCCTACGAGCAGTACTTC. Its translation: CASSVEGSGRPYEQYF. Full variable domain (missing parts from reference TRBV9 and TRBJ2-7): DSGVTQTPKHLITATGQRVTLRCSPRSGDLSVYWYQQSLDQGLQFLIQYYNGEERAKGNILERFSAQQFPDLHSELNLSSLELGDSALYFCASSVEGSGRPYEQYFGPGTRLTVT.

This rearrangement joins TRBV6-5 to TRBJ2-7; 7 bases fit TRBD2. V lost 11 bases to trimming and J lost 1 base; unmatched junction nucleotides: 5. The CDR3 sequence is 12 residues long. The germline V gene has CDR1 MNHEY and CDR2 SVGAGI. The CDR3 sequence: CAAERGSYEQYF. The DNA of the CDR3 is TGTGCCGCCGAGCGGGGATCCTACGAGCAGTACTTC.

The CDR3 loop is CASSVPGQGNTGELFF. In nucleotides, the CDR3 is TGCGCCAGCAGCGTACCGGGACAGGGCAACACCGGGGAGCTGTTTTTT. The rearrangement links TRBV4-1 to TRBJ2-2; 9 bases are shared with TRBD1. The V gene end was trimmed by 5 bases and the J gene end by 2 bases; junction bases not matched to a gene: 6. Germline V gene lookup returns CDR1 MGHRA and CDR2 YSYEKL. This CDR3 comprises 16 residues.

CDR3 region: CASSLEAGDAATQYF. The CDR3 nucleotides are TGTGCCAGCAGCTTAGAGGCGGGGGACGCAGCGACCCAGTACTTC. The J gene is TRBJ2-5, the V gene TRBV7-6, with TRBD2 matching over 7 bases. The germline gives CDR1 SGHVS, CDR2 FNYEAQ. V shed 1 base, J shed 7 bases, and the junction held 9 bases outside the gene matches. The CDR3 consists of 15 residues.

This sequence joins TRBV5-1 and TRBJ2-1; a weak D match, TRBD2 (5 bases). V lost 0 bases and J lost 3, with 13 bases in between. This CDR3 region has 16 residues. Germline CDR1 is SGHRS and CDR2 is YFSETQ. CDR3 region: CASSLGGSAYYNEQFF. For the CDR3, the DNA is TGCGCCAGCAGCTTGGGTGGTAGCGCCTACTACAATGAGCAGTTCTTC.

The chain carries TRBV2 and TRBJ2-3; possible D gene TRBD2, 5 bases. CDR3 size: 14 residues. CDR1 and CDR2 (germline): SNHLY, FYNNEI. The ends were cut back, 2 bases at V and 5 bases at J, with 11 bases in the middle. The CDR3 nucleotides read TGTGCCAGCAGTGAAATGTTAGAGGGAGATACGCAGTATTTT. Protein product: CASSEMLEGDTQYF. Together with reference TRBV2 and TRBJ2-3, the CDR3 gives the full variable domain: EPEVTQTPSHQVTQMGQEVILRCVPISNHLYFYWYRQILGQKVEFLVSFYNNEISEKSEIFDDQFSVERPDGSNFTLKIRSTKLEDSAMYFCASSEMLEGDTQYFGPGTRLTVL.

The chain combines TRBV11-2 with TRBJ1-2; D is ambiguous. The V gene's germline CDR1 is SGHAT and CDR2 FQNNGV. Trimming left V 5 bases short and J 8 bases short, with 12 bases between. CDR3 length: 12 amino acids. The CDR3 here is CASSAEVQGYTF. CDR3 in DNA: TGTGCCAGCAGCGCTGAAGTGCAGGGCTACACCTTC.

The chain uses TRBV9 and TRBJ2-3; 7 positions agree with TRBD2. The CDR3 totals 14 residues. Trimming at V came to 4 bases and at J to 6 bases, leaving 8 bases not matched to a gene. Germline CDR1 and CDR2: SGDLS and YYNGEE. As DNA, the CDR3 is TGTGCCAGCAGCACCAGACTAGCTGTTGATACGCAGTATTTT. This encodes CASSTRLAVDTQYF. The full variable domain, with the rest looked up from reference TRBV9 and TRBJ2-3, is DSGVTQTPKHLITATGQRVTLRCSPRSGDLSVYWYQQSLDQGLQFLIQYYNGEERAKGNILERFSAQQFPDLHSELNLSSLELGDSALYFCASSTRLAVDTQYFGPGTRLTVL.

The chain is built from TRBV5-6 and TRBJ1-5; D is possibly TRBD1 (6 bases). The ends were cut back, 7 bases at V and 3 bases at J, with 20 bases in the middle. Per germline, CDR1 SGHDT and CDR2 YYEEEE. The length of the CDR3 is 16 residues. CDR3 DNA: TGTGCCAGCGCCATGGGGGGGGCGCTTTACAATCAGCCCCAGCATTTT. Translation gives CASAMGGALYNQPQHF.

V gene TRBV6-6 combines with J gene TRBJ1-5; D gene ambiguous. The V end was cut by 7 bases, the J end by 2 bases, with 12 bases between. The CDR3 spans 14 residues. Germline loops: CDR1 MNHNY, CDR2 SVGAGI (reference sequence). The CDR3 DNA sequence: TGTGCCAGCACCAACACCGGGGGCAATCAGCCCCAGCATTTT. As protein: CASTNTGGNQPQHF.

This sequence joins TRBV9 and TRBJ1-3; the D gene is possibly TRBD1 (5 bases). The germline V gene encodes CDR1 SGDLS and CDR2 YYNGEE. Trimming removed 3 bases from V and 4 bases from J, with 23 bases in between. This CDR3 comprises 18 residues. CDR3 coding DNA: TGTGCCAGCAGCGCGTCTCTTCTTGGAGGGGCTAAAGGAAACACCATATATTTT. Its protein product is CASSASLLGGAKGNTIYF.

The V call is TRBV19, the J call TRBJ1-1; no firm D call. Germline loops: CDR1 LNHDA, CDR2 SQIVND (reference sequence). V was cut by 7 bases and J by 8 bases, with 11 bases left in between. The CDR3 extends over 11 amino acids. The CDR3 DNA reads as TGTGCCAGTAACTTCCGGAGAGAAGCTTTCTTT. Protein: CASNFRREAFF.

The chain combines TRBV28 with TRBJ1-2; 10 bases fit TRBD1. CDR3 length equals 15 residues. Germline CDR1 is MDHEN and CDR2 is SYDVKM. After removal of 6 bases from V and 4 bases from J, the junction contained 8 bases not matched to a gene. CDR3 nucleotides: TGTGCCAGCAGGACCACCGGGACAGGGGCCTATGGCTACACCTTC. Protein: CASRTTGTGAYGYTF.